This T cell receptor (beta chain) stems from a study of blood T cell repertoires in COVID-19. Turning to the study itself: In each case, the material was cDNA or gDNA derived from T cells, B-cell-depleted T cells, or PBMCs.

V lost 4 bases and J lost 4; bases outside the gene matches: 3. The CDR3 has 14 amino acids. Germline V CDR1 and CDR2: MNHEY, SVGAGI. Methods used by the authors: Estimates of nucleated cell counts were drawn from the amplification of reference gene primers. The repertoire was sequenced with immunoSEQ multiplex PCR; TCRdb's copy has only in-frame clones and lacks some. V, J and clone size derive from that table, while D and trimming were established from the DNA sequence. The data hold hundreds of thousands of clones, with roughly 90% observed a single time. Enrolment of Seattle patients took place during active infection, and they were followed longitudinally.

The sequenced sample was peripheral blood. The chain couples TRBV6-5 to TRBJ1-3; 8 nucleotides line up with TRBD1. The receptor was derived from a man between 18 and 35 years old with COVID-19, enrolled during active disease. The CDR3 sequence is CASSWDRRGNTIYF. Here the CDR3 DNA reads TGTGCCAGCAGTTGGGACAGGAGAGGAAACACCATATATTTT.